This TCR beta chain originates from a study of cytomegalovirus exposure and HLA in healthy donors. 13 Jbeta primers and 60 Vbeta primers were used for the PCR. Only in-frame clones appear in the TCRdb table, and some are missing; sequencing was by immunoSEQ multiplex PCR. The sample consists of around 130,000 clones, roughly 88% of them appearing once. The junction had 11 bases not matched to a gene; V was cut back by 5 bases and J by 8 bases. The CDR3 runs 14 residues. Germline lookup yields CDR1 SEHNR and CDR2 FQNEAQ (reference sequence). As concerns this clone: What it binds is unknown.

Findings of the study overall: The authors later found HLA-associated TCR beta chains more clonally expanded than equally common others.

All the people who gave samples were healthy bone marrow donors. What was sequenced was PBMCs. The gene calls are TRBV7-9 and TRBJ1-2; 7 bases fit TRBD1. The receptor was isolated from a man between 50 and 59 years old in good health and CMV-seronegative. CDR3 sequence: CASSVQQGTRGYTF. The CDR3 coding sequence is TGTGCCAGCAGCGTTCAACAGGGGACTCGGGGCTACACCTTC.